This TCR beta chain comes out of a study of cytomegalovirus exposure and HLA in healthy donors. Remarks on this clone: Antigen unknown.

The PCR made use of 60 Vbeta and 13 Jbeta primers. Repertoires were generated with immunoSEQ multiplex PCR, while TCRdb's copy carries only in-frame clones and drops some. This repertoire shows some 97,000 clones, 65% to 80% found once; its top ten account for approximately 3.6%. V was pared by 9 bases and J by 2 bases, with 13 bases between. Germline CDR1 and CDR2: LNHDA and SQIVND (reference sequence). The CDR3 runs 13 residues. Study conclusions and caveats: A likely sequencing artifact accounted for one observed cluster of highly shared sequence variants. It was reported that the classifier diagnosed cytomegalovirus status with high specificity and sensitivity in both the original and validation cohorts. A later analysis by the authors found several of the most significant clusters apparently linked to common viral pathogens.

The rearrangement joins TRBV19 to TRBJ1-1; D gene ambiguous. The receptor's source is a woman aged 45-60 years in good health and CMV-seropositive. Sequenced: PBMCs. The CDR3 spells CASSPSSNTEAFF. The DNA of the CDR3 is TGTGCCAGCTCTCCCTCGAGTAACACTGAAGCTTTCTTT.